Below are 24 T cell receptor beta chains sequenced from a single sample in a study of Graves' ophthalmopathy and Graves' hyperthyroidism. Beta-chain TCR CDR3 regions were amplified from RNA transcripts. The library came from an HTBI-primed first-round RT-PCR and a second-round multiplex PCR. Each CDR3 protein gets one entry after TCRdb re-called the multiplex PCR reads with MiXCR. The data contain more than 550,000 distinct CDR3 sequences, about 41% of them singletons. Sequencing was done on a sample of peripheral blood. All receptors come from an adult man with Graves' ophthalmopathy.

V usage is TRBV25-1 and J usage is TRBJ1-3; the D is unclear. Per the germline V gene, CDR1 is MGHDK and CDR2 is SYGVNS. V was shortened by 8 bases and J by 2 bases, with 13 bases between the two germline ends. This CDR3 has 14 amino acids. CDR3 DNA: TGTGCCAGCTTGGATCGAGGAACTGGAAACACCATATATTTT. Amino acids: CASLDRGTGNTIYF.

This clonotype was seen a few times. This chain uses TRBV2 with TRBJ2-7, with no clear D. The CDR3 contains 13 residues. Germline assignment: CDR1 SNHLY and CDR2 FYNNEI. Trimming took 8 bases from V and 6 from J, leaving 17 bases between them. This chain's CDR3 is CASSPQSSGEQYF. CDR3 in DNA: TGTGCCAGCTCACCACAGAGCTCTGGCGAGCAGTACTTC.

The table lists this clonotype with many counts. The V call is TRBV11-2, the J call TRBJ2-2; 8 positions match TRBD1. Germline lookup yields CDR1 SGHAT and CDR2 FQNNGV. The CDR3 has 16 residues. The ends lost 4 bases at V and 5 bases at J; junction bases unmatched: 9. CDR3 protein: CASSSKGQGGTGELFF. For the CDR3, the DNA is TGTGCCAGCAGCTCGAAAGGACAGGGCGGTACCGGGGAGCTGTTTTTT.

As regards this clonotype: This may be a read error, as it is one base from a much larger clone. The chain uses TRBV7-9 and TRBJ1-1; D gene uncertain. The ends were cut back, 4 bases at V and 0 bases at J, with 9 bases in the middle. Germline V CDR1 and CDR2: SEHNR, FQNEAQ (reference sequence). The CDR3 has 14 amino acids. CDR3 in amino acids: CASSSRLLNTEAFF. DNA of the CDR3: TGTGCCAGCAGCTCCAGGCTACTGAACACTGAAGCTTTCTTT. Based on the CDR3 plus reference TRBV7-9 and TRBJ1-1, the full variable domain is DTGVSQNPRHKITKRGQNVTFRCDPISEHNRLYWYRQTLGQGPEFLTYFQNEAQLEKSRLLSDRFSAERPKGSFSTLEIQRTEQGDSAMYLCASSSRLLNTEAFFGQGTRLTVV.

This clonotype has at least ten counts. The chain is built from TRBV20-1 and TRBJ2-5, with a weak D call TRBD2 (6 bases). Germline V gives CDR1 DFQATT, CDR2 SNEGSKA (reference sequence). Trimming stripped 0 bases from V and 0 bases from J, with 11 bases between. The CDR3 consists of 15 residues. The CDR3 DNA sequence: TGCAGTGCTAGAGATCGGGGGTGGGACCAAGAGACCCAGTACTTC. Its protein product is CSARDRGWDQETQYF.

Regarding this clonotype: The junction and the germline gene differ at one end; a read error may be behind it. The chain couples TRBV11-2 to TRBJ2-6; a weak D match, TRBD1 (6 bases). Germline V gene lookup returns CDR1 SGHAT and CDR2 FQNNGV. This CDR3 is built from 20 residues. CDR3 bases: TGTGCCGGCAGCCGGGGTTGGGACACCCTAAGGAACTCTGGGGCCAACGTCCTGACTTTC. This gives the protein CAGSRGWDTLRNSGANVLTF. The full variable domain, rest sourced from reference TRBV11-2 and TRBJ2-6, is EAGVAQSPRYKIIEKRQSVAFWCNPISGHATLYWYQQILGQGPKLLIQFQNNGVVDDSQLPKDRFSAERLKGVDSTLKIQPAKLEDSAVYLCAGSRGWDTLRNSGANVLTFGAGSRLTVL.

This clonotype showed up many times. The chain is built from TRBV4-1 and TRBJ2-2; D possibly uses TRBD1 or TRBD2 (5 bases each). The germline V gene has CDR1 MGHRA and CDR2 YSYEKL. The CDR3 is 13 residues long. Deletions cut 3 bases from V and 5 bases from J, with 7 bases between. The CDR3 coding sequence is TGCGCCAGCAGCCAGGGGACGACCGGGGAGCTGTTTTTT. Its protein is CASSQGTTGELFF.

This clonotype has just a few counts. One end of the junction does not line up with germline, which may come from a read error. The genes are TRBV7-9 and TRBJ1-4; D is uncertain. Germline CDR1 and CDR2: SEHNR and FQNEAQ (reference sequence). The CDR3 spans 15 residues. For the CDR3, the DNA is TGCGCCAGCAGCAACCGGGATCCAACTAATGAAAAACTGTTTTTT. Protein: CASSNRDPTNEKLFF. Together with reference TRBV7-9 and TRBJ1-4, the CDR3 gives the full variable domain: DTGVSQNPRHKITKRGQNVTFRCDPISEHNRLYWYRQTLGQGPEFLTYFQNEAQLEKSRLLSDRFSAERPKGSFSTLEIQRTEQGDSAMYLCASSNRDPTNEKLFFGSGTQLSVL.

The genes are TRBV2 and TRBJ2-2; D may correspond to TRBD1 or TRBD2 (5 bases each). The CDR3 is 16 amino acids. The V and J ends lost 0 bases and 7 bases respectively, with 15 bases between them. Germline V gene lookup returns CDR1 SNHLY and CDR2 FYNNEI. The DNA for the CDR3 is TGTGCCAGCAGTGAAGCGCTTCAGGGAGTCAGCGGGGAGCTGTTTTTT. Translation: CASSEALQGVSGELFF.

This clonotype was observed many times. The V call is TRBV10-3, the J call TRBJ2-7; tentatively, D is TRBD1 or TRBD2 (5 bases each). This CDR3 is built from 14 residues. Germline loops: CDR1 ENHRY, CDR2 SYGVKD. The V and J ends lost 6 bases and 3 bases respectively, with 15 bases between them. CDR3 sequence reads: CAISPPGPLYEQYF. In DNA form, the CDR3 reads TGTGCCATCAGCCCTCCGGGGCCTCTCTACGAGCAGTACTTC.

The chain combines TRBV30 with TRBJ1-6; TRBD1 agrees at 7 bases. CDR1 and CDR2 from the germline V gene are GTSNPN and SVGIG (reference sequence). The CDR3 is 16 residues long. Unmatched junction bases numbered 6, after V lost 1 base and J lost 3 bases. The CDR3 coding sequence is TGTGCCTGGAGTGCCGACAGGGTCGGCTATAATTCACCCCTCCACTTT. It codes for CAWSADRVGYNSPLHF.

The CDR3 reads CATSGDRGLPGELFF. The CDR3 coding sequence is TGTGCCACCAGCGGTGACAGGGGGCTCCCCGGGGAGCTGTTTTTT. J is TRBJ2-2 and V is TRBV15; 10 nucleotides align to TRBD1. Germline-derived CDR1 and CDR2 are LNHNV and YYDKDF (reference sequence). J was trimmed by 6 bases and V by 5 bases; bases with no gene match: 6. The CDR3 has 15 amino acids.

J is TRBJ2-2 and V is TRBV5-1, with D possibly called TRBD1 or TRBD2 (5 bases each). Germline loops: CDR1 SGHRS, CDR2 YFSETQ. This CDR3 is 15 amino acids long. With 4 bases removed from V and 5 bases from J, the gap between germline ends came to 15 bases. Here the CDR3 reads CASSVQGWGTGELFF. In DNA form, the CDR3 reads TGCGCCAGCAGCGTGCAGGGATGGGGGACCGGGGAGCTGTTTTTT.

Details on this clonotype: The junction departs from the called germline gene at one end, perhaps through a read error. The CDR3: CASSYHLGGTGQRQHF. Here the CDR3 DNA reads TGTGCCAGCAGTTACCACCTAGGTGGCACGGGCCAGCGCCAGCATTTT. V is TRBV12-5 and J is TRBJ1-5; D gene uncertain. Germline loops: CDR1 LGHNT, CDR2 FRNRAP. The CDR3 spans 16 residues.

The chain has TRBV7-6 and TRBJ2-7; 10 positions match TRBD1. V was clipped by 6 bases and J by 0 bases; unmatched bases: 8. The CDR3 consists of 16 residues. Germline CDR1 and CDR2: SGHVS and FNYEAQ. The CDR3 spells CASSRPGTGDSYEQYF. DNA of the CDR3: TGTGCCAGCAGTCGCCCAGGGACAGGGGACTCCTACGAGCAGTACTTC.

V and J are TRBV25-1 and TRBJ1-6; the D is unclear. Trimming took off 7 bases at V and 3 bases at J, with 10 bases between the two ends. The CDR3 covers 14 residues. Per the germline V gene, CDR1 is MGHDK and CDR2 is SYGVNS. CDR3 sequence reads: CASMGRLYNSPLHF. DNA of the CDR3: TGTGCCAGCATGGGCAGGCTCTATAATTCACCCCTCCACTTT. Together with reference TRBV25-1 and TRBJ1-6, the CDR3 gives the full variable domain: EADIYQTPRYLVIGTGKKITLECSQTMGHDKMYWYQQDPGMELHLIHYSYGVNSTEKGDLSSESTVSRIRTEHFPLTLESARPSHTSQYLCASMGRLYNSPLHFGNGTRLTVT.

This clonotype was counted between two and nine times. The rearrangement joins TRBV7-9 to TRBJ2-2; the match to TRBD1 covers 12 bases. The germline CDR1 and CDR2 sequences are SEHNR and FQNEAQ (reference sequence). The CDR3 has 15 residues. V lost 5 bases, J lost 6 bases, and 4 bases stayed unmatched. The CDR3 region has the DNA TGTGCCAGCAGCCCCGGGACAGGGGGCGCCGGGGAGCTGTTTTTT. Translating gives CASSPGTGGAGELFF. Full variable domain (rest looked up from reference TRBV7-9 and TRBJ2-2): DTGVSQNPRHKITKRGQNVTFRCDPISEHNRLYWYRQTLGQGPEFLTYFQNEAQLEKSRLLSDRFSAERPKGSFSTLEIQRTEQGDSAMYLCASSPGTGGAGELFFGEGSRLTVL.

This clonotype was detected many times. This sequence joins TRBV29-1 and TRBJ2-3; D is unresolved. CDR1 and CDR2 from the germline V gene are SQVTM and ANQGSEA. The CDR3 consists of 13 residues. V was clipped by 0 bases and J by 3 bases, with 7 bases between them. As DNA, the CDR3 is TGCAGCGTTGAAGACCGACCTACAGATACGCAGTATTTT. Translated: CSVEDRPTDTQYF.

Many counts were recorded for this clonotype. CDR3 nucleotide sequence: TGTGCCAGCAGCACCCAGGACAGGGGACCCTACGAGCAGTACTTC. Amino acids: CASSTQDRGPYEQYF. The genes are TRBV9 and TRBJ2-7; 9 nucleotides agree with TRBD1. This CDR3 has 15 residues. CDR1 SGDLS and CDR2 YYNGEE come from the germline V gene. V dropped 4 bases and J dropped 2; count of bases not matched to a gene: 7.

This clonotype was seen ten or more times. V is TRBV19 and J is TRBJ1-4, with D hard to call. With 10 bases removed from V and 8 bases from J, the gap between germline ends came to 17 bases. This CDR3 spans 13 amino acids. Germline loops: CDR1 LNHDA, CDR2 SQIVND (reference sequence). Written as DNA, the CDR3 is TGTGCCACCTCGGCCTCTGGGGTAGAAAAACTGTTTTTT. Encoded protein: CATSASGVEKLFF.

The chain uses TRBV5-8 and TRBJ2-5; 8 bases are shared with TRBD1. This CDR3 contains 16 residues. Germline-derived CDR1 and CDR2 are SGHTS and YDEGEE. With 4 bases clipped from V and 4 bases from J, the junction kept 12 bases outside the gene matches. The CDR3 DNA reads as TGTGCCAGCAGCGGGGTCAGGGGGCCGGGGCGAGAGACCCAGTACTTC. Protein sequence: CASSGVRGPGRETQYF.

There are many counts of this clonotype. This sequence joins TRBV9 and TRBJ2-5; 7 nucleotides agree with TRBD2. The germline V gene has CDR1 SGDLS and CDR2 YYNGEE. V shed 2 bases, J shed 2 bases, and the junction held 9 bases outside the gene matches. CDR3 length: 16 residues. The CDR3 nucleotides read TGTGCCAGCAGCGTGGGGGTGGGAGGGCTTCAAGAGACCCAGTACTTC. Protein: CASSVGVGGLQETQYF.

This clonotype was picked up many times. The chain employs TRBV7-3 and TRBJ2-7, with D perhaps TRBD1 or TRBD2 (5 bases each). Germline V gene data show CDR1 as SGHTA and CDR2 as FQGTGA. The CDR3 loop spans 15 amino acids. Trimming stripped 2 bases from V and 0 bases from J, with 11 bases between. The CDR3 DNA reads TGTGCCAGCAGCTTACGGCCAGGGACCTCCTACGAGCAGTACTTC. This sequence encodes CASSLRPGTSYEQYF.

This clonotype was detected many times. The chain recombines TRBV12-5 with TRBJ1-1, with D uncertain. Per the germline V gene, CDR1 is LGHNT and CDR2 is FRNRAP. This CDR3 is 13 amino acids long. V was clipped by 2 bases and J by 5 bases, with 9 bases between them. The CDR3 DNA reads TGTGCTAGTGGTTTGTTGACGGGGACTGAAGCTTTCTTT. The encoded protein is CASGLLTGTEAFF.